This is a list of T cell receptor beta chains from one sample in a study of blood T cell repertoires in COVID-19. Clones were sequenced by immunoSEQ multiplex PCR, and TCRdb holds only the in-frame ones, with some missing. The repertoire consists of 200,000 to 250,000 clones, with approximately 84% occurring once and the leading ten covering 1.5% to 2%. The sample consisted of peripheral blood. These receptors all stem from a woman over 75 with acute or convalescent COVID-19. Each CDR3 is given with its conserved first and last residue. The order of the fields is clone size, V gene, D gene, J gene, CDR3 protein, CDR3 DNA. A D gene is named only where the DNA matches it firmly. Clone size is stated in some rows and not others, as once, few, many or a class when expanded.

size: few; V: TRBV5-1; D: TRBD1; J: TRBJ1-2; CDR3: CASSLEWDRSNYGYTF; DNA: TGCGCCAGCAGCTTGGAATGGGACAGGAGTAACTATGGCTACACCTTC
size: once; V: TRBV7-2; D: TRBD2; J: TRBJ2-7; CDR3: CASSLEVLAGSSYEQYF; DNA: TGTGCCAGCAGCTTAGAGGTCCTAGCGGGAAGCTCCTACGAGCAGTACTTC
size: .; V: TRBV4-3; D: .; J: TRBJ2-1; CDR3: CASSQGLGMGGNEQFF; DNA: TGCGCCAGCAGCCAAGGTTTGGGTATGGGGGGCAATGAGCAGTTCTTC
size: .; V: TRBV29-1; D: TRBD1; J: TRBJ2-3; CDR3: CSVVSDRGLSNTDTQYF; DNA: TGCAGCGTTGTTAGCGACAGGGGGCTATCAAACACAGATACGCAGTATTTT
size: .; V: TRBV20-1; D: .; J: TRBJ1-2; CDR3: CSAETENGYTF; DNA: TGCAGTGCCGAGACTGAAAATGGCTACACCTTC
size: .; V: TRBV30; D: .; J: TRBJ1-1; CDR3: CAWSKDRRSPEAFF; DNA: TGTGCCTGGAGTAAGGACAGAAGGTCCCCTGAAGCTTTCTTT
size: .; V: TRBV18; D: .; J: TRBJ1-2; CDR3: CASSPEGGAIGYTF; DNA: TGTGCCAGCTCACCCGAGGGGGGGGCCATTGGCTACACCTTC
size: .; V: TRBV30; D: .; J: TRBJ1-5; CDR3: CAWSVQPGQPQHF; DNA: TGTGCCTGGAGTGTACAGCCCGGTCAGCCCCAGCATTTT
size: .; V: TRBV6-6; D: .; J: TRBJ1-5; CDR3: CASSYSQVGQPQHF; DNA: TGTGCCAGCAGTTATAGTCAGGTGGGTCAGCCCCAGCATTTT
size: .; V: TRBV7-9; D: TRBD2; J: TRBJ2-1; CDR3: CASSPSGGGGYNEQFF; DNA: TGTGCCAGCAGCCCGTCGGGCGGGGGGGGTTACAATGAGCAGTTCTTC
size: .; V: TRBV15; D: .; J: TRBJ1-2; CDR3: CATSRVDRSYGYTF; DNA: TGTGCCACCAGCAGAGTTGACAGGTCCTATGGCTACACCTTC
size: few; V: TRBV18; D: .; J: TRBJ1-6; CDR3: CASSPRLENSPLHF; DNA: TGTGCCAGCTCACCAAGGCTGGAGAATTCACCCCTCCACTTT
size: once; V: TRBV5-1; D: .; J: TRBJ1-3; CDR3: CASRLGSSGNTIYF; DNA: TGCGCCAGCAGGTTGGGGAGCTCTGGAAACACCATATATTTT
size: .; V: TRBV20-1; D: .; J: TRBJ1-5; CDR3: CSASPVRGPLNQPQHF; DNA: TGCAGTGCTAGTCCGGTCAGGGGTCCTCTCAATCAGCCCCAGCATTTT
size: .; V: TRBV12-3/TRBV12-4; D: .; J: TRBJ2-3; CDR3: CASSGQSDTQYF; DNA: TGTGCCAGCAGTGGACAGTCAGATACGCAGTATTTT
size: .; V: TRBV6-5; D: .; J: TRBJ1-2; CDR3: CASSPGLNYGYTF; DNA: TGTGCCAGCAGTCCGGGTCTTAACTATGGCTACACCTTC
size: .; V: TRBV6-4; D: TRBD1; J: TRBJ1-6; CDR3: CASSDDRGRSPLHF; DNA: TGTGCCAGCAGTGATGACAGGGGACGTTCACCCCTCCACTTT
size: .; V: TRBV2; D: TRBD1; J: TRBJ2-7; CDR3: CASSASTGTYEQYF; DNA: TGTGCCAGCAGTGCTTCGACAGGGACCTACGAGCAGTACTTC
size: .; V: TRBV5-4; D: TRBD1; J: TRBJ2-1; CDR3: CASSLDRDRENEQFF; DNA: TGTGCCAGCAGCTTGGACCGGGACAGGGAAAATGAGCAGTTCTTC
size: .; V: TRBV3-1/TRBV3-2; D: .; J: TRBJ1-1; CDR3: CASSPDSRRVNTEAFF; DNA: TGTGCCAGCAGCCCCGACAGCCGGAGGGTGAACACTGAAGCTTTCTTT
size: .; V: TRBV20-1; D: .; J: TRBJ2-1; CDR3: CRVDSYNEQFF; DNA: TGCAGGGTGGACAGTTACAATGAGCAGTTCTTC
size: once; V: TRBV6-5; D: .; J: TRBJ1-2; CDR3: CASSAGVYGYTF; DNA: TGTGCCAGCTCAGCGGGGGTCTATGGCTACACCTTC
size: .; V: TRBV5-4; D: TRBD1; J: TRBJ1-6; CDR3: CASSRGQGGANSPLHF; DNA: TGTGCCAGCAGCAGGGGACAGGGTGGTGCTAATTCACCCCTCCACTTT
size: .; V: TRBV5-1; D: TRBD2; J: TRBJ2-2; CDR3: CASSLIRGGAGELFF; DNA: TGCGCCAGCAGCTTGATTCGGGGGGGCGCCGGGGAGCTGTTTTTT